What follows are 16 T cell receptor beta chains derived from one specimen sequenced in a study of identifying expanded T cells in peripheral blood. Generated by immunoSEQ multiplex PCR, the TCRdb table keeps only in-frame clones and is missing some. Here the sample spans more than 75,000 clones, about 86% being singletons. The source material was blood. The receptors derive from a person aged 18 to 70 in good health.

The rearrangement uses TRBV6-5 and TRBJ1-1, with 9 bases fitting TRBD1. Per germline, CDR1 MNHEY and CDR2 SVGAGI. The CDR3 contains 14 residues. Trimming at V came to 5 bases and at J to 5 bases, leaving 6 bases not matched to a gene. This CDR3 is CASSAGDRATEAFF. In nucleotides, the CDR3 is TGTGCCAGCAGTGCCGGGGACAGGGCTACTGAAGCTTTCTTT.

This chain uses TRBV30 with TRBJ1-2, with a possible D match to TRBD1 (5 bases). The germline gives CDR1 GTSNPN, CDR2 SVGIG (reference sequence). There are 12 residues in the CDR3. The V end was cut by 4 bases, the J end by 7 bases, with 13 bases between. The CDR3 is CAWISGEGGYTF. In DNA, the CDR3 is TGTGCCTGGATCTCGGGGGAAGGTGGCTACACCTTC. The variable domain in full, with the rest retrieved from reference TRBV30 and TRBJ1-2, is SQTIHQWPATLVQPVGSPLSLECTVEGTSNPNLYWYRQAAGRGLQLLFYSVGIGQISSEVPQNLSASRPQDRQFILSSKKLLLSDSGFYLCAWISGEGGYTFGSGTRLTVV.

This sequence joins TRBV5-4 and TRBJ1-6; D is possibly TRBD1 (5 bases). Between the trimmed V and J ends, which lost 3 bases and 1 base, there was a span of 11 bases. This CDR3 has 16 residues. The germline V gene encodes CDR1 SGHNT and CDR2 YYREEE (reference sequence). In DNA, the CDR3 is TGTGCCAGCAGCTCGGACGGGGCGTCCTATAATTCACCCCTCCACTTT. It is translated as CASSSDGASYNSPLHF.

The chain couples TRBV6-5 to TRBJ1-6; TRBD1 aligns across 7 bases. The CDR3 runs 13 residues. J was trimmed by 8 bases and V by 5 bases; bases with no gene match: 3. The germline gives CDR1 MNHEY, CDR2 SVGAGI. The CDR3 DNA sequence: TGTGCCAGCAGTAGGGACAGATATTCACCCCTCCACTTT. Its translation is CASSRDRYSPLHF.

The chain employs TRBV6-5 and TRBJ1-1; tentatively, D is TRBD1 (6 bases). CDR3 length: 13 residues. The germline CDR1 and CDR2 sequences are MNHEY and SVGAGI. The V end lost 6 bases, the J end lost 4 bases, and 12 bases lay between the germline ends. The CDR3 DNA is TGTGCCAGCAGCCCCACAGGGCTCACTGAAGCTTTCTTT. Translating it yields CASSPTGLTEAFF.

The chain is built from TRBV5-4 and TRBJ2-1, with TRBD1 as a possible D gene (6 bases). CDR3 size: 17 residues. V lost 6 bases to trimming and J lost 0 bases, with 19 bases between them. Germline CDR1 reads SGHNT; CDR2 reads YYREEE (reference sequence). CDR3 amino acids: CASIPGATAASYNEQFF. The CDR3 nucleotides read TGTGCCAGCATCCCAGGGGCGACCGCGGCCTCCTACAATGAGCAGTTCTTC.

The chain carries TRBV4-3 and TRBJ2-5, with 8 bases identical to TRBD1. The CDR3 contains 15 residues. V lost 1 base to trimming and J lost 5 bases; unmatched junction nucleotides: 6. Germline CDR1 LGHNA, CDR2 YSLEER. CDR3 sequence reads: CASSQVQGAGETQYF. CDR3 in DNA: TGCGCCAGCAGCCAAGTTCAGGGGGCGGGGGAGACCCAGTACTTC.

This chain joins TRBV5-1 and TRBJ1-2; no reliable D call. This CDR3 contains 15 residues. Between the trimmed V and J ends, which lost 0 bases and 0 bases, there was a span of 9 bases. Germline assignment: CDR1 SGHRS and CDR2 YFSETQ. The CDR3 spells CASSLASGPNYGYTF. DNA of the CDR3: TGCGCCAGCAGCTTGGCCAGTGGTCCTAACTATGGCTACACCTTC.

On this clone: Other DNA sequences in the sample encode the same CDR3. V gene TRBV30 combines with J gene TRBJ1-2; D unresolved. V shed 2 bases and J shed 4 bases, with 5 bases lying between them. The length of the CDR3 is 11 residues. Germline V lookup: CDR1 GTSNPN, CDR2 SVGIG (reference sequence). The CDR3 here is CAWSPGYGYTF. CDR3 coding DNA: TGTGCCTGGAGTCCAGGCTATGGCTACACCTTC.

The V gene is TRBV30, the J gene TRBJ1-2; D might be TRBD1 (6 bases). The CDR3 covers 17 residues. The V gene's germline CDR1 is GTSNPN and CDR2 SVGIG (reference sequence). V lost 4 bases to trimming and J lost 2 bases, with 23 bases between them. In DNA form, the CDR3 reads TGTGCCTGGACCCCAAAAACTGGCAGGGGTAGAAACTATGGCTACACCTTC. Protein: CAWTPKTGRGRNYGYTF.

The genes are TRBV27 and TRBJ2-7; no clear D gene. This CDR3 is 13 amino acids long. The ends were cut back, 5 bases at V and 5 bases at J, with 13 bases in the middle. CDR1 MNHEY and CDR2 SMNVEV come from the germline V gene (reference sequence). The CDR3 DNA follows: TGTGCCAGCAGTCCCCATTTAAGCGACGAGCAGTACTTC. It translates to CASSPHLSDEQYF.

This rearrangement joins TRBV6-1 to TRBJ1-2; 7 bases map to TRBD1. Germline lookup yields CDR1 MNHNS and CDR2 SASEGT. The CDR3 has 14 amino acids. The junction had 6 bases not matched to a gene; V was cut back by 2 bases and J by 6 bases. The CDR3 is CASSELAGGNGYTF. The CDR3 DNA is TGTGCCAGCAGTGAACTTGCAGGGGGTAATGGCTACACCTTC.

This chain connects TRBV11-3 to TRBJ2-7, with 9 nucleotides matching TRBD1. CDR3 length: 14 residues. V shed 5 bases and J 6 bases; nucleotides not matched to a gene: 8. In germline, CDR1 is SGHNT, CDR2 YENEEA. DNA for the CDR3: TGTGCCAGCAGCCCAAGGACAGGGGAGGGCGAGCAGTACTTC. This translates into CASSPRTGEGEQYF.

CDR3 DNA: TGTGCCACCAGACAATCCGGGACAAATATATCAGATACGCAGTATTTT. This sequence encodes CATRQSGTNISDTQYF. V and J are TRBV15 and TRBJ2-3, with D maybe TRBD1 (6 bases). Germline V gene data show CDR1 as LNHNV and CDR2 as YYDKDF (reference sequence). The CDR3 contains 16 residues. V lost 6 bases, J lost 4 bases, and 20 bases lay in between.

CDR3 bases: TGTGCCAGCAGCTTGTCAGTTGGGGGGATAAGCGGCTACACCTTC. Translated, it gives CASSLSVGGISGYTF. The rearrangement joins TRBV5-4 to TRBJ1-2, with D maybe TRBD1 (5 bases). Germline lookup yields CDR1 SGHNT and CDR2 YYREEE (reference sequence). CDR3 size: 15 residues. Trimming removed 1 base from V and 8 bases from J, with 18 bases in between.

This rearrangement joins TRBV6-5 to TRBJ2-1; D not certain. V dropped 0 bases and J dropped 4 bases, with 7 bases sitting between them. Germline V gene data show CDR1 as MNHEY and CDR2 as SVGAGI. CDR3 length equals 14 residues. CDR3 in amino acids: CASSYSSRYNEQFF. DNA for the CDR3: TGTGCCAGCAGTTACTCGTCCAGGTACAATGAGCAGTTCTTC.